These T cell receptor beta chains were read from a single sample in a study of shared clonotypes between healthy human individuals. Sequenced by immunoSEQ multiplex PCR; TCRdb stores in-frame clones only, minus some. The sample lists 550,000 to 600,000 clones, around 80% occurring once. Sequencing was performed on PBMCs. All receptors come from a middle-aged woman in good health. Some clones in this sample may be carry-over from other donors' samples. Both conserved end residues are part of each CDR3. Fields, in order: CDR3 protein, CDR3 DNA, V gene, J gene, CDR3 length, D gene, clone size. D genes are given only for firm matches. Size is omitted from some rows. Given values are once, few, many or a class for expanded clones.

CDR3 protein: CASSSLGSGILETQYF
CDR3 DNA: TGTGCCAGCAGCTCCCTTGGTAGCGGGATATTGGAGACCCAGTACTTC
V gene: TRBV5-6
J gene: TRBJ2-5
CDR3 length: 16
D gene: TRBD2
clone size: few

CDR3 protein: CASSFGGKAEAFF
CDR3 DNA: TGTGCCAGCAGCTTCGGCGGAAAGGCTGAAGCTTTCTTT
V gene: TRBV7-9
J gene: TRBJ1-1
CDR3 length: 13
D gene: -
clone size: many

CDR3 protein: CASSATRGVKDTQYF
CDR3 DNA: TGTGCCAGCAGTGCCACCCGTGGGGTCAAGGATACGCAGTATTTT
V gene: TRBV2
J gene: TRBJ2-3
CDR3 length: 15
D gene: -
clone size: -

CDR3 protein: CASSLAGGQETQYF
CDR3 DNA: TGTGCCAGCAGCTTAGCGGGGGGCCAAGAGACCCAGTACTTC
V gene: TRBV7-9
J gene: TRBJ2-5
CDR3 length: 14
D gene: -
clone size: many

CDR3 protein: CASSPTPGSGDTQYF
CDR3 DNA: TGTGCCAGCTCACCCACCCCCGGGAGCGGGGATACGCAGTATTTT
V gene: TRBV18
J gene: TRBJ2-3
CDR3 length: 15
D gene: -
clone size: -

CDR3 protein: CASVEEDEQFF
CDR3 DNA: TGTGCCAGCGTAGAAGAGGATGAGCAGTTCTTC
V gene: TRBV7-8
J gene: TRBJ2-1
CDR3 length: 11
D gene: -
clone size: -

CDR3 protein: CASSRGAGDTYNEQFF
CDR3 DNA: TGTGCCAGCAGCCGGGGAGCGGGAGACACCTACAATGAGCAGTTCTTC
V gene: TRBV2
J gene: TRBJ2-1
CDR3 length: 16
D gene: TRBD2
clone size: -

CDR3 protein: CASSQDGLRGLAGGQQFF
CDR3 DNA: TGTGCCAGCAGCCAAGATGGTCTACGGGGACTAGCGGGAGGGCAGCAGTTCTTC
V gene: TRBV4-2
J gene: TRBJ2-1
CDR3 length: 18
D gene: TRBD2
clone size: -

CDR3 protein: CSAEDHDTQYF
CDR3 DNA: TGCAGTGCCGAGGATCACGATACGCAGTATTTT
V gene: TRBV20-1
J gene: TRBJ2-3
CDR3 length: 11
D gene: -
clone size: -

CDR3 protein: CASSFAGAGETQYF
CDR3 DNA: TGTGCCAGCAGCTTTGCGGGAGCGGGGGAGACCCAGTACTTC
V gene: TRBV7-3
J gene: TRBJ2-5
CDR3 length: 14
D gene: TRBD2
clone size: -

CDR3 protein: CASSTRRDRANYGYTF
CDR3 DNA: TGTGCCAGCAGCACACGCCGGGACAGAGCTAACTATGGCTACACCTTC
V gene: TRBV27
J gene: TRBJ1-2
CDR3 length: 16
D gene: TRBD1
clone size: -

CDR3 protein: CAWGIPGTGDVTIYF
CDR3 DNA: TGTGCCTGGGGAATCCCCGGGACAGGAGATGTCACCATATATTTT
V gene: TRBV30
J gene: TRBJ1-3
CDR3 length: 15
D gene: TRBD1
clone size: -

CDR3 protein: CASSTRTGTTEAFF
CDR3 DNA: TGCGCCAGCAGCACCCGGACAGGGACCACTGAAGCTTTCTTT
V gene: TRBV5-1
J gene: TRBJ1-1
CDR3 length: 14
D gene: TRBD1
clone size: -

CDR3 protein: CASSGPTSSNQPQHF
CDR3 DNA: TGTGCCAGCTCAGGGCCTACAAGTAGCAATCAGCCCCAGCATTTT
V gene: TRBV18
J gene: TRBJ1-5
CDR3 length: 15
D gene: -
clone size: -

CDR3 protein: CATSRDGFNQPQHF
CDR3 DNA: TGTGCCACCAGCAGAGACGGGTTCAATCAGCCCCAGCATTTT
V gene: TRBV15
J gene: TRBJ1-5
CDR3 length: 14
D gene: -
clone size: many

CDR3 protein: CASSIGVTGDLSGANVLTF
CDR3 DNA: TGTGCCAGTAGTATTGGTGTAACAGGGGACCTCTCTGGGGCCAACGTCCTGACTTTC
V gene: TRBV19
J gene: TRBJ2-6
CDR3 length: 19
D gene: TRBD1
clone size: -

CDR3 protein: CSASGLVEQFF
CDR3 DNA: TGCAGTGCTTCGGGACTAGTTGAGCAGTTCTTC
V gene: TRBV20-1
J gene: TRBJ2-1
CDR3 length: 11
D gene: TRBD2
clone size: -

CDR3 protein: CASTLRPEGEQFF
CDR3 DNA: TGTGCCAGCACCCTCAGACCTGAGGGTGAGCAGTTCTTC
V gene: TRBV7-3
J gene: TRBJ2-1
CDR3 length: 13
D gene: -
clone size: -

CDR3 protein: CASSVGQGAETQYF
CDR3 DNA: TGTGCCAGCAGCGTAGGACAGGGGGCAGAGACCCAGTACTTC
V gene: TRBV9
J gene: TRBJ2-5
CDR3 length: 14
D gene: TRBD1
clone size: -

CDR3 protein: CASSSLAGGWETQYF
CDR3 DNA: TGTGCCAGCAGTTCGCTGGCAGGGGGCTGGGAGACCCAGTACTTC
V gene: TRBV27
J gene: TRBJ2-5
CDR3 length: 15
D gene: TRBD1
clone size: -

CDR3 protein: CAISEPTRSYEQYF
CDR3 DNA: TGTGCCATCAGTGAGCCTACACGGAGCTACGAGCAGTACTTC
V gene: TRBV10-3
J gene: TRBJ2-7
CDR3 length: 14
D gene: -
clone size: -

CDR3 protein: CASSSGQTGSTDTQYF
CDR3 DNA: TGTGCCAGCAGTTCGGGTCAAACGGGAAGCACAGATACGCAGTATTTT
V gene: TRBV5-4
J gene: TRBJ2-3
CDR3 length: 16
D gene: -
clone size: -

CDR3 protein: CASSEYGVGNTEAFF
CDR3 DNA: TGTGCCAGCAGTGAATACGGGGTTGGGAACACTGAAGCTTTCTTT
V gene: TRBV2
J gene: TRBJ1-1
CDR3 length: 15
D gene: -
clone size: -

CDR3 protein: CDSRGLAREQYF
CDR3 DNA: TGTGACAGCAGGGGGCTAGCTCGTGAGCAGTACTTC
V gene: TRBV28
J gene: TRBJ2-7
CDR3 length: 12
D gene: TRBD1
clone size: once

CDR3 protein: CASSWGSGLNTGELFF
CDR3 DNA: TGTGCCAGCAGTTGGGGGTCGGGTTTGAACACCGGGGAGCTGTTTTTT
V gene: TRBV28
J gene: TRBJ2-2
CDR3 length: 16
D gene: -
clone size: -

CDR3 protein: CASSVRGFSTDTQYF
CDR3 DNA: TGTGCCAGCAGTGTCCGGGGTTTCAGCACAGATACGCAGTATTTT
V gene: TRBV6-1
J gene: TRBJ2-3
CDR3 length: 15
D gene: -
clone size: -